This T cell receptor (beta chain) stems from a study of healthy donors' naive CD4 and CD8 T cells. Points from the study as a whole: Positive CDR3 charge linked to CD4+ cells, negative to CD8+ cells.

Of note for this clonotype: Its target is unknown.

Starting from around 470 ng of total RNA, TCR libraries were made with linear amplification. Using its own MiXCR run on the reads, TCRdb lists one record per CDR3 protein. The data show roughly 200,000 distinct CDR3 sequences, about four fifths seen once. This CDR3 is 13 amino acids long. CDR1 is SQVTM, CDR2 ANQGSEA, per germline. Between the trimmed V and J ends, which lost 5 bases and 2 bases, there was a span of 10 bases. This chain links TRBV29-1 with TRBJ1-3; D unclear. The sample comprised naive CD4+ and CD8+ T cells sorted from blood, pooled from several donors. The clonotype comes from a pool of human donors in good health; the sample pools cells from several healthy donors. The CDR3 loop reads CSVQRGTGNTIYF. CDR3 coding DNA: TGCAGCGTTCAACGGGGAACTGGAAACACCATATATTTT.